One T cell receptor beta chain is described in this entry. Its antigen is not known. This specimen comes from a study of graft-versus-host responses after intestinal transplantation. Study-level points and caveats: Patients who carried graft-donor T cell macrochimerism also had high graft-versus-host to host-versus-graft clonal ratios in their allografts. Recipient-marrow GvH clones were detected, some having first appeared in ileum or blood. Researchers found peak circulating GvH clone levels linked to early post-transplant HvG declines.

The method was immunoSEQ multiplex PCR; TCRdb's version includes in-frame clones alone and lacks a portion of them. This sample carries around 29,000 clones, more than 85% of them seen once, and the ten largest clones take about 0.66%. The CDR3 spans 17 residues. The germline CDR1 and CDR2 sequences are LGHNA and YSLEER. V dropped 3 bases and J dropped 0 bases, with 14 bases sitting between them. This specimen was PBMCs, taken roughly 68 days after intestinal transplant. The genes are TRBV4-3 and TRBJ1-4; D is undetermined. The TCR comes from a human patient who received an intestinal transplant, so some T cells may come from the graft donor. CDR3 DNA sequence: TGCGCCAGCAGCCATATGCTAGGCGGTGCAACTAATGAAAAACTGTTTTTT. Its protein product is CASSHMLGGATNEKLFF.